Here is one TCR beta chain with its context. Enrollment of patients from Seattle took place during active infection, with longitudinal follow-up. V lost 6 bases and J 5 bases, leaving 16 bases between the germline ends. The CDR3 has 15 amino acids. Germline lookup yields CDR1 MDHEN and CDR2 SYDVKM. Original data processing: Estimated nucleated cell counts came from reference gene primer amplification. The protocol was immunoSEQ multiplex PCR, while the TCRdb copy is restricted to in-frame clones and leaves out a portion. V and J calls and clone size are given by that table; D and trimming were obtained from the DNA. The sample includes about 270,000 clones, roughly 83% of them seen just once. This sample is drawn from a study of blood T cell repertoires in COVID-19. Whole-study context: There were acute and convalescent COVID-19 samples, and they came from the United States, Italy and Spain. The analysed material was cDNA or gDNA that came from T cells, B-cell-depleted T cells, or PBMCs.

This TCR was sampled from a woman aged 80 or over with COVID-19, enrolled during active disease. The sample was peripheral blood. The gene calls are TRBV28 and TRBJ1-4, with a weak D call TRBD1 (5 bases). The chain's CDR3 is CASRLSTVTNEKLFF. The CDR3 bases are TGTGCCAGCAGACTCTCGACAGTTACGAATGAAAAACTGTTTTTT.